These 10 T cell receptor beta chains came from one sample sequenced in a study of T cells in women clearing cervical HPV infection. Clones were read by immunoSEQ multiplex PCR, and TCRdb kept only the in-frame ones, dropping some. The sample features under 50,000 clones, with around 4.7% in its top ten. Sequenced: blood buffy coat. The receptors come from a woman between 18 and 69 years old with a cervical HPV16 infection that either progressed to CIN3+ or cleared (not recorded which).

As concerns this clone: The read ends 3 residues early relative to the CDR3; the germline J gene fills the gap. The chain couples TRBV20-1 to TRBJ2-6, with D maybe TRBD2 (5 bases). V lost 3 bases, J lost 0 bases, and 9 bases lay in between. The germline gives CDR1 DFQATT, CDR2 SNEGSKA (reference sequence). CDR3 size: 15 residues. CDR3 loop: CSARLRGSGANVLTF. Partial CDR3 DNA: TGCAGTGCTAGGTTACGGGGCTCTGGGGCCAACGTC.

As to this clone: The read ends 3 residues before the CDR3 terminus; that terminus is restored from the germline J gene. This chain uses TRBV12-3 or TRBV12-4 with TRBJ2-1, with 13 bases lining up with TRBD2. V gave up 7 bases and J gave up 4 bases; unmatched junction bases: 10. CDR3 length: 17 residues. The CDR3 is CASTADRTSGGYNEQFF. The CDR3 DNA, read in part, is TGTGCCAGCACCGCTGACCGGACTAGCGGGGGTTACAATGAG.

Comments on this clone: The CDR3 end lies 3 residues beyond the end of the read and is filled in from the germline J gene. V is TRBV7-6 and J is TRBJ1-1; D is unclear. The CDR3 covers 15 residues. Trimming shortened V by 0 bases and J by 2 bases, and 10 bases separated the two germline ends. CDR1 is SGHVS and CDR2 is FNYEAQ in the germline V gene. This CDR3 is CASSLAPQINTEAFF. CDR3 bases read: TGTGCCAGCAGCTTAGCCCCACAGATAAACACTGAA.

As regards this clone: The read halts 3 residues ahead of the CDR3 end, with the missing end drawn from the germline J gene. V is TRBV2 and J is TRBJ2-2; 9 nucleotides line up with TRBD2. The germline V gene encodes CDR1 SNHLY and CDR2 FYNNEI. The V and J ends lost 8 bases and 3 bases, in that order; junction bases with no gene match: 4. CDR3 length equals 14 residues. The CDR3 sequence: CASGKRGDTGELFF. The CDR3 DNA, read in part, is TGTGCCAGCGGAAAGCGGGGGGACACCGGGGAG.

As to this clone: Read sequence stops 3 residues before the CDR3 end, and the germline J gene provides the missing end. This rearrangement joins TRBV19 to TRBJ1-1; a possible D gene is TRBD1 (5 bases). The CDR3 spans 15 residues. Trimming cost V 6 bases and J 0 bases, with 14 bases left between them. Germline V gives CDR1 LNHDA, CDR2 SQIVND (reference sequence). CDR3 sequence: CASSQGPYMNTEAFF. CDR3 bases read: TGTGCCAGTAGCCAGGGTCCCTACATGAACACTGAA. Variable domain in full (rest from reference TRBV19 and TRBJ1-1): DGGITQSPKYLFRKEGQNVTLSCEQNLNHDAMYWYRQDPGQGLRLIYYSQIVNDFQKGDIAEGYSVSREKKESFPLTVTSAQKNPTAFYLCASSQGPYMNTEAFFGQGTRLTVV.

The part of the CDR3 DNA that was read is TGTGCCAGTAGTGGACTAGCGGGGAGAAATGAG. This encodes CASSGLAGRNE. The full CDR3 protein is CASSGLAGRNEQFF. The V and J genes are TRBV19 and TRBJ2-1; the match to TRBD2 covers 12 bases. The read comes to an end 3 residues before the CDR3 does, leaving the germline J gene to fill in the end. V lost 5 bases to trimming and J lost 7 bases; unmatched junction nucleotides: 3. Germline lookup yields CDR1 LNHDA and CDR2 SQIVND (reference sequence). This CDR3 spans 14 amino acids.

As to this clone: The read gets to within 3 residues of the CDR3 end, and the germline J gene fills in the rest. The chain couples TRBV20-1 to TRBJ1-6, with a possible D match to TRBD1 (5 bases). CDR3 length: 17 amino acids. V gave up 4 bases and J gave up 7 bases, with 23 bases separating them. Germline-derived CDR1 and CDR2 are DFQATT and SNEGSKA (reference sequence). CDR3 DNA, as far as it was read: TGCAGTGCTACGGAAGCGGGACCTGGGGTACAGAATTCACCC. It translates to CSATEAGPGVQNSP. The full CDR3 sequence reads CSATEAGPGVQNSPLHF.

On this clone itself: Sequencing ends 3 residues short of the CDR3 end; the germline J gene provides the rest. This chain joins TRBV19 and TRBJ1-6; 7 bases align to TRBD1. The ends lost 3 bases at V and 9 bases at J; junction bases unmatched: 8. Germline V gene sequence: CDR1 LNHDA, CDR2 SQIVND (reference sequence). This CDR3 has 15 residues. The CDR3 DNA, read in part, is TGTGCCAGTAGTATGGTCAACAGGGGAGGTTCACCC. Translated, it gives CASSMVNRGGSP. From start to end, the CDR3 is CASSMVNRGGSPLHF.

Notes on this clone: The read gets to within 3 residues of the CDR3 end, and the germline J gene fills in the rest. The chain is built from TRBV6-2 or TRBV6-3 and TRBJ2-1, with 12 bases fitting TRBD2. The CDR3 contains 14 residues. In germline, CDR1 is MNHEY, CDR2 SVGEGT. After removal of 5 bases from V and 4 bases from J, the junction contained 0 bases not matched to a gene. The CDR3 DNA, read in part, is TGTGCCAGCAGTGGACTAGCGGGGTACAATGAG. Translating it yields CASSGLAGYNE. The full CDR3 is CASSGLAGYNEQFF.

Comment on this clone: The CDR3 goes on 3 residues after the read ends, and that part is filled in from the germline J gene. The genes are TRBV6-4 and TRBJ1-1; tentative D call: TRBD1 (5 bases). This CDR3 is built from 14 residues. Trimming removed 6 bases at V and 1 base at J, with 12 bases between. Germline values: CDR1 MRHNA, CDR2 SNTAGT. CDR3 sequence: CASRPNGQNTEAFF. The part of the CDR3 DNA that was read is TGTGCCAGCAGACCTAACGGACAGAACACTGAA.